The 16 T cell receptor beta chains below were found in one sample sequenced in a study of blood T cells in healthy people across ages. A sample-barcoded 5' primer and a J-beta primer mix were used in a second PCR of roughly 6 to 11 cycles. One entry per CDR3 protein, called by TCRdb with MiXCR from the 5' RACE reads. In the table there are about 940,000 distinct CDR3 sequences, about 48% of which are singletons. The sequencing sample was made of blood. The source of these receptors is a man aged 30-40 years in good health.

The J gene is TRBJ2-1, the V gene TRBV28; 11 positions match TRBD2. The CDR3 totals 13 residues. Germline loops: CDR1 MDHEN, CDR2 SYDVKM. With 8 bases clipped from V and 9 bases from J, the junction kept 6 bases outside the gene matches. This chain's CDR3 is CASGIAGGGEQFF. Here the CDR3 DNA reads TGTGCCAGCGGGATAGCGGGGGGGGGTGAGCAGTTCTTC.

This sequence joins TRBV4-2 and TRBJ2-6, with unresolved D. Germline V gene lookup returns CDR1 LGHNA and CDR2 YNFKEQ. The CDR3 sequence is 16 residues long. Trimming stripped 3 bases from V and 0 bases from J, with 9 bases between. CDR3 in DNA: TGTGCCAGCAGCCAGGCAGCCTACTCTGGGGCCAACGTCCTGACTTTC. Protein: CASSQAAYSGANVLTF.

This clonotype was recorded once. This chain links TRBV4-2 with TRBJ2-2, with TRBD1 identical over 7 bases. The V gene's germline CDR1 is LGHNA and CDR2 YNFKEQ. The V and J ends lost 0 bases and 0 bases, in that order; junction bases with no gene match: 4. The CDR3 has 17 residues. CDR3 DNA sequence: TGTGCCAGCAGCCAAGATACAGACAGGGCGAACACCGGGGAGCTGTTTTTT. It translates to CASSQDTDRANTGELFF.

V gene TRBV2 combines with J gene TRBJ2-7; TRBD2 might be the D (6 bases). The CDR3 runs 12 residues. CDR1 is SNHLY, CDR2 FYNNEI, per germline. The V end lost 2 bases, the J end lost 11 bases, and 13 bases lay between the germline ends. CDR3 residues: CASSELAGEEYF. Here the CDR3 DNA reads TGTGCCAGCAGTGAACTGGCCGGGGAGGAGTACTTC.

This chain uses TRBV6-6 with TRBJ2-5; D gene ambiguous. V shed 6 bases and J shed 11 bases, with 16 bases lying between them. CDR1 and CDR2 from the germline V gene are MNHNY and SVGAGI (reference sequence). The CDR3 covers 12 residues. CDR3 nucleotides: TGTGCCAGCAGCCCCCAAAGAGGAGAGCAGTACTTC. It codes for CASSPQRGEQYF.

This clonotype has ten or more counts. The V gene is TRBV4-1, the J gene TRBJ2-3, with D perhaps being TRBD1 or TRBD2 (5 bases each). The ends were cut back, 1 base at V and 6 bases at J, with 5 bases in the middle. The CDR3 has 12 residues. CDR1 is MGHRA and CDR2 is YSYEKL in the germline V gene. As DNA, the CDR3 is TGCGCCAGCAGCCAAGGGGGGGATACGCAGTATTTT. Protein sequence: CASSQGGDTQYF.

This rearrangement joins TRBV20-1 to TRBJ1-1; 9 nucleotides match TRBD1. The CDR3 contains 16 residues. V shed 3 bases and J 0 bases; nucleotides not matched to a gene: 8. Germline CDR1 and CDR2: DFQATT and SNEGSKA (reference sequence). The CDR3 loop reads CSASLLGTGLNTEAFF. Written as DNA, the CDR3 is TGCAGTGCTAGCCTTTTAGGGACAGGGCTGAACACTGAAGCTTTCTTT.

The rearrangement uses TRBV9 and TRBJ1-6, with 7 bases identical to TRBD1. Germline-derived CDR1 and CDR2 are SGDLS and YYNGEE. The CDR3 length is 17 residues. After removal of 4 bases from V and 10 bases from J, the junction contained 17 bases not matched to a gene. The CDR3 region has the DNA TGTGCCAGCAGCCACCCTCGAGGACAGGCACGTAACTCACCCCTCCACTTT. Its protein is CASSHPRGQARNSPLHF.

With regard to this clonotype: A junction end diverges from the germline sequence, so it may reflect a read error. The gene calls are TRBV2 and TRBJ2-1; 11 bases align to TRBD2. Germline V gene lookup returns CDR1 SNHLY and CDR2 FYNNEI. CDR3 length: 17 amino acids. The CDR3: CASNAGGLAGSDNEQFF. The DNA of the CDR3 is TGTGCCAGCAATGCCGGAGGACTAGCGGGCTCCGACAATGAGCAGTTCTTC.

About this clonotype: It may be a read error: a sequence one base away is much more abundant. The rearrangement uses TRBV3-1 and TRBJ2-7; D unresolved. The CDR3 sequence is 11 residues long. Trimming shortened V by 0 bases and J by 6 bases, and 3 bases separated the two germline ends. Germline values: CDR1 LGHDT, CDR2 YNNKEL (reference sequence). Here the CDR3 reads CASSQDLEQYF. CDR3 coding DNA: TGTGCCAGCAGCCAAGATCTCGAGCAGTACTTC.

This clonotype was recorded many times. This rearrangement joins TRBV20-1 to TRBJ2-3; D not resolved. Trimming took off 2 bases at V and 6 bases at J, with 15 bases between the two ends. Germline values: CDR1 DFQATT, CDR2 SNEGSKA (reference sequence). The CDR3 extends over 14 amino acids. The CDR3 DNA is TGCAGTGCTAGAATGGACGCCCGCCCGGATACGCAGTATTTT. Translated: CSARMDARPDTQYF.

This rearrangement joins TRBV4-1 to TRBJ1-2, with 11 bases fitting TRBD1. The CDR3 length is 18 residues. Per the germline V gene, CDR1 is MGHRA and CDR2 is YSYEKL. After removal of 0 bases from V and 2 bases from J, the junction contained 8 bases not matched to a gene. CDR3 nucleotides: TGCGCCAGCAGCCAAGAAAGACAGGGACAGGGGGGGAACTATGGCTACACCTTC. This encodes CASSQERQGQGGNYGYTF.

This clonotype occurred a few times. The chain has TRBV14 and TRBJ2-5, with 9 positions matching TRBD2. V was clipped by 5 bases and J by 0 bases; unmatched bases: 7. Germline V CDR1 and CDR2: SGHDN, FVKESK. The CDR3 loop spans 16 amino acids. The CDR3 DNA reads TGTGCCAGCAGCGCCGGACTAGCGATCTACCAAGAGACCCAGTACTTC. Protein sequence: CASSAGLAIYQETQYF.

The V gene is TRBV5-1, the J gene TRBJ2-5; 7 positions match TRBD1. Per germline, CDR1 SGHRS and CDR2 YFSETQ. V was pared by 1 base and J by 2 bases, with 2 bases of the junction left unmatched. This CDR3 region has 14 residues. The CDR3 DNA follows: TGCGCCAGCAGCTTGTCGGGACAGCAAGAGACCCAGTACTTC. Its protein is CASSLSGQQETQYF.

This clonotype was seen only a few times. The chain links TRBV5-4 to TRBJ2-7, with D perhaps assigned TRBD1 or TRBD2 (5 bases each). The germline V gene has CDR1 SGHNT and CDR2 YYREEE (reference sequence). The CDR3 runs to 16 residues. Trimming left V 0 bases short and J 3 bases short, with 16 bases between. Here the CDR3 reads CASSLGLGTAIYEQYF. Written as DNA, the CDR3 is TGTGCCAGCAGCTTGGGGCTTGGGACGGCGATCTACGAGCAGTACTTC.

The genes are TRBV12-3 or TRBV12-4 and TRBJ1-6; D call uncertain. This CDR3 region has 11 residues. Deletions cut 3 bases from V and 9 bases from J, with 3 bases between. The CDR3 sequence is CASSFSSPLHF. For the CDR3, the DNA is TGTGCCAGCAGTTTTAGTTCACCCCTCCACTTT.